This TCR beta chain was recorded in a study of early T cells in non-severe SARS-CoV-2 infection. Individual cDNA molecules were tagged with unique molecular identifiers, the study reported. MiXCR was run by TCRdb on the 5' RACE reads, yielding one entry per CDR3 protein. This table has almost 30,000 distinct CDR3 sequences, approximately 4.7% appearing once. This clonotype was picked up a small number of times. This CDR3 is 15 amino acids long. Germline assignment: CDR1 SGHDT and CDR2 YYEEEE. V was cut by 4 bases and J by 1 base, with 14 bases left in between. The clonotype originates from an adult who was a healthcare worker with PCR-confirmed SARS-CoV-2 infection or an uninfected control (not recorded which). The source material was whole blood. V and J are TRBV5-6 and TRBJ2-5, with D possibly being TRBD2 (5 bases). The CDR3 sequence: CASSPVPDSQETQYF. As DNA, the CDR3 is TGTGCCAGCAGCCCTGTGCCGGACTCCCAAGAGACCCAGTACTTC.